One T cell receptor (beta chain) is described in this entry. The specificity of this receptor is unknown. No base-level quality is on record; no much larger clone is a single base apart. The collaborating institutions used their own protocols to collect whole blood in K2EDTA tubes. For TCRbeta analysis, collaborators shipped samples in one of three forms: frozen whole blood, isolated PBMCs, or DNA extracted from either of those sample types. TCRbeta CDR3 regions were amplified from genomic DNA using the immunoSEQ Assay, a bias-controlled multiplex PCR. Per the original workflow: Nucleated cell counts per sample were estimated from amplification of reference gene primers within the assay. To quantify the absolute abundance of each unique TCRbeta CDR3 rearrangement, sequence reads were collapsed and filtered. For each sample, productive Simpson clonality was calculated by taking the square root of Simpson's diversity index across productive rearrangements. TCRdb mirrors the immuneACCESS table, restricted to in-frame sequences. Some clones are absent from its copies; in checked studies, under half trace to an unresolved V gene, and the reason for the others is unknown. V and J calls and clone size are copied from that table; D and trimming were computed from the DNA. The sample has some 170,000 clones on record, around four fifths of them singletons. Roughly 19% of the sample comes from the top ten.

This sample stems from a study of blood T cell repertoires in COVID-19 (dated by TCRdb to 2020 to 2022). As for the study more broadly: Samples covering the acute and convalescent phases of COVID-19 were provided by collaborators in the United States, Italy and Spain. The repertoires were made available in a free public database intended to serve as a resource for research on the immune response to SARS-CoV-2. The samples were drawn from the first 160 participants of the ongoing ImmuneRACE study and from over a thousand subjects provided by 6 global collaborators. The material from the prospective study consisted of cDNA or gDNA derived from T cells, B-cell-depleted T cells, or PBMCs. A de-identified subject ID, COVID-19 status, age in years and sex were almost always included in the sample metadata. Deeply sampled blood TCRbeta repertoires from subjects exposed to, actively infected with, or recovered from COVID-19 were included in the dataset. Where HLA class I and class II types were available, the types were taken from metadata supplied by the sample provider, not from assay-based typing.

General findings and caveats noted by the study authors: Clinical and demographic metadata were provided uncurated, with the amount varying by source and participant.

From a lookup of the germline V gene, CDR1 and CDR2 are MNHEY and SVGEGT. V is cut by 0 bases and J by 0 bases, and the space between the germline ends is 6 bases. Measured from the cysteine to the phenylalanine, the CDR3 is 15 residues long. The DNA shown is the 45-base CDR3, in frame from base 1. Sample: peripheral blood. Recombination linked TRBV6-2 or TRBV6-3 to TRBJ1-5; there is no confident call for the D gene. The TCR originated in a woman aged 80 or over with acute or convalescent COVID-19. This receptor carries the CDR3 CASSYSKSSNQPQHF. The DNA is as follows: TGTGCCAGCAGTTACTCCAAGAGTAGCAATCAGCCCCAGCATTTT.